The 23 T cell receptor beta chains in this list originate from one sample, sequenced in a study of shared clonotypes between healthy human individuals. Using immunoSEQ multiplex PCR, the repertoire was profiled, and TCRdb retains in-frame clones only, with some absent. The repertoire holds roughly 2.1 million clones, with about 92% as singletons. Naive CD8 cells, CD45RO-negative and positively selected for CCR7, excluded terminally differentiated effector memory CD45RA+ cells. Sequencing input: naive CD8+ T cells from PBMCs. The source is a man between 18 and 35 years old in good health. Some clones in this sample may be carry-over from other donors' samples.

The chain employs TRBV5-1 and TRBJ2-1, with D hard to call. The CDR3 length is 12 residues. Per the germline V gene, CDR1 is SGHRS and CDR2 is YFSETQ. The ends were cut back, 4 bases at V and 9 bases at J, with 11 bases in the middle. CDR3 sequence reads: CASSATAAEQFF. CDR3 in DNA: TGCGCCAGCAGCGCCACGGCGGCTGAGCAGTTCTTC.

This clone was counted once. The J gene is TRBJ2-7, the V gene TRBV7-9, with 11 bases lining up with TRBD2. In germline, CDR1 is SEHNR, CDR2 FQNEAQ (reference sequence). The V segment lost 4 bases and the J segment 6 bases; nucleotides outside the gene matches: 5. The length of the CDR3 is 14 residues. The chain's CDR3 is CASSSGTSGFEQYF. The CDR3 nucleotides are TGTGCCAGCAGCTCCGGGACTAGCGGATTCGAGCAGTACTTC.

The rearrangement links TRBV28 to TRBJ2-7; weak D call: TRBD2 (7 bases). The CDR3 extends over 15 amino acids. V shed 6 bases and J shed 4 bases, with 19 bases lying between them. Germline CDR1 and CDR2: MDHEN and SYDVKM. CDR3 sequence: CASRLQGVSGYEQYF. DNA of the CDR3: TGTGCCAGCAGGCTACAGGGTGTTAGCGGGTACGAGCAGTACTTC. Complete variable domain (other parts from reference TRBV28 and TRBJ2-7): DVKVTQSSRYLVKRTGEKVFLECVQDMDHENMFWYRQDPGLGLRLIYFSYDVKMKEKGDIPEGYSVSREKKERFSLILESASTNQTSMYLCASRLQGVSGYEQYFGPGTRLTVT.

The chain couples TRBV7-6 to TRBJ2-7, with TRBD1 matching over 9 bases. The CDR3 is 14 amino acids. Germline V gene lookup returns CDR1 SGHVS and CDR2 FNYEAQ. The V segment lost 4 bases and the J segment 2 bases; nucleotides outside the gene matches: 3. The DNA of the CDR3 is TGTGCCAGCAGCTCCGGGACAGGGACCTACGAGCAGTACTTC. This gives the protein CASSSGTGTYEQYF. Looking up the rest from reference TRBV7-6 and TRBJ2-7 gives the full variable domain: GAGVSQSPRYKVTKRGQDVALRCDPISGHVSLYWYRQALGQGPEFLTYFNYEAQQDKSGLPNDRFSAERPEGSISTLTIQRTEQRDSAMYRCASSSGTGTYEQYFGPGTRLTVT.

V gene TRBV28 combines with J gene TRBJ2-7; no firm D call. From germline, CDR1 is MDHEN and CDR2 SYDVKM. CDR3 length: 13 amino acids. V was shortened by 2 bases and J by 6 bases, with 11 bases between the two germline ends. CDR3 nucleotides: TGTGCCAGCAGTTTAGGCCCCCGGAGCGAGCAGTACTTC. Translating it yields CASSLGPRSEQYF.

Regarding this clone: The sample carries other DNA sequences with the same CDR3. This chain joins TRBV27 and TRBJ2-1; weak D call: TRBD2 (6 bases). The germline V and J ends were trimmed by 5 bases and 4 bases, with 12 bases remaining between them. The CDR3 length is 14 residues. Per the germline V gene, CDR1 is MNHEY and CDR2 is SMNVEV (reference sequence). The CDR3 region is CASSLVGGYNEQFF. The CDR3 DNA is TGTGCCAGCAGTCTCGTGGGGGGTTACAATGAGCAGTTCTTC.

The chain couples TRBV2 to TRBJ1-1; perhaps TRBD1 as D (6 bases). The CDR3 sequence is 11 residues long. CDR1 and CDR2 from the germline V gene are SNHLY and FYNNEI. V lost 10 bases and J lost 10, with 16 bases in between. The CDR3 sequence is CATEGGGRAFF. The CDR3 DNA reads TGTGCCACAGAAGGGGGGGGGAGAGCTTTCTTT.

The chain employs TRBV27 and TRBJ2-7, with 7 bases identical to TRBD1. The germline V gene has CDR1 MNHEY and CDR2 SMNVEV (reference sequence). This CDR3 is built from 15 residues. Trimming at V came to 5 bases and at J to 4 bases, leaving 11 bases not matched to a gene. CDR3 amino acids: CASSLRTGSLYEQYF. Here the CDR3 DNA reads TGTGCCAGCAGTCTAAGGACAGGTTCGTTGTACGAGCAGTACTTC.

For the CDR3, the DNA is TGTGCCAGCAGGGAGCGGGAGGACCGGCTGGGCCCCTACGAGCAGTACTTC. The encoded protein is CASREREDRLGPYEQYF. This chain uses TRBV28 with TRBJ2-7; TRBD2 agrees at 9 bases. This CDR3 is 17 amino acids long. With V trimmed by 6 bases and J by 2 bases, 14 bases remained unmatched. Germline CDR1 is MDHEN and CDR2 is SYDVKM.

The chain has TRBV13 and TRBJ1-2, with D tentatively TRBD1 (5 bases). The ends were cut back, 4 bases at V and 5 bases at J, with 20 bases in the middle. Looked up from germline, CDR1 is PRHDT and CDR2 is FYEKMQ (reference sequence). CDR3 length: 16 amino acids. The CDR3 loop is CASSSDNTGGRYGYTF. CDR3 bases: TGTGCCAGCAGCTCGGACAATACGGGGGGAAGGTATGGCTACACCTTC.

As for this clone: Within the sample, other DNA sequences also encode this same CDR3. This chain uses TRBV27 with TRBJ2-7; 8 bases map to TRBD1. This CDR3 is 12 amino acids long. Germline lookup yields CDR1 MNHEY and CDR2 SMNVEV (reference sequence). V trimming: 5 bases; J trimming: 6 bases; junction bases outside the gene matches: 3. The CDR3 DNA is TGTGCCAGCAGTCCGACAGGGGTCGAGCAGTACTTC. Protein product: CASSPTGVEQYF.

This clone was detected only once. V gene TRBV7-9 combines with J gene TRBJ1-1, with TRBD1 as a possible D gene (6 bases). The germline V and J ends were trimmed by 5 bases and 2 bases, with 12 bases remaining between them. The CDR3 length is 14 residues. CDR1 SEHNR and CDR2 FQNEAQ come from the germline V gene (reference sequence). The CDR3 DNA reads TGTGCCAGCAGCCCTCGGACAGTAAACACTGAAGCTTTCTTT. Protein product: CASSPRTVNTEAFF.

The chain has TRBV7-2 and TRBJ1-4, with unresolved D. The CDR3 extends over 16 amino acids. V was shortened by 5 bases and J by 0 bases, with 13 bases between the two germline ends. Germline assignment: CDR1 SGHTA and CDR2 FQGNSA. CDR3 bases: TGTGCCAGCAGCAACCTCGCCGGGGCAACTAATGAAAAACTGTTTTTT. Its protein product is CASSNLAGATNEKLFF. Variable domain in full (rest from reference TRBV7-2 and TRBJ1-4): GAGVSQSPSNKVTEKGKDVELRCDPISGHTALYWYRQSLGQGLEFLIYFQGNSAPDKSGLPSDRFSAERTGGSVSTLTIQRTQQEDSAVYLCASSNLAGATNEKLFFGSGTQLSVL.

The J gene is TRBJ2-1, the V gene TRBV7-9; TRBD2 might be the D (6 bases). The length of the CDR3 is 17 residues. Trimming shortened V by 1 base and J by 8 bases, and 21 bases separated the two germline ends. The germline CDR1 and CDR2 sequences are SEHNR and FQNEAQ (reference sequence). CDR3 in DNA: TGTGCCAGCAGCTTAGGGCGGTGGATGGAGGGGAACGATGAGCAGTTCTTC. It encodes CASSLGRWMEGNDEQFF.

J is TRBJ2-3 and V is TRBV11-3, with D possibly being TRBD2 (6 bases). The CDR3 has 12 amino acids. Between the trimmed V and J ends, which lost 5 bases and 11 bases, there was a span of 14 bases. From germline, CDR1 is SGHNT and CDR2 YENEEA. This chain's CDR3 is CASSLPPGLQYF. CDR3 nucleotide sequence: TGTGCCAGCAGCCTCCCCCCGGGACTGCAGTATTTT. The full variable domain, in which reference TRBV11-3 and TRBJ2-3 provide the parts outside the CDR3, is EAGVVQSPRYKIIEKKQPVAFWCNPISGHNTLYWYLQNLGQGPELLIRYENEEAVDDSQLPKDRFSAERLKGVDSTLKIQPAELGDSAVYLCASSLPPGLQYFGPGTRLTVL.

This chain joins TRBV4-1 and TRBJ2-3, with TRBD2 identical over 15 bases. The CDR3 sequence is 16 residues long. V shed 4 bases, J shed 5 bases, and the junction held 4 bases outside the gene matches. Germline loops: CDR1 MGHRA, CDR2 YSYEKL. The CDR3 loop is CASSRTSGRALDTQYF. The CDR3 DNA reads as TGCGCCAGCAGCCGGACTAGCGGGAGGGCCTTAGATACGCAGTATTTT.

This CDR3 reads CASSPSGPKYF. CDR3 coding DNA: TGTGCCAGCAGCCCCTCGGGCCCGAAGTACTTC. This sequence joins TRBV16 and TRBJ2-7; D is ambiguous. The CDR3 is made up of 11 amino acids. V lost 4 bases and J 11 bases, leaving 12 bases between the germline ends. Per germline, CDR1 KGHSY and CDR2 FQNENV.

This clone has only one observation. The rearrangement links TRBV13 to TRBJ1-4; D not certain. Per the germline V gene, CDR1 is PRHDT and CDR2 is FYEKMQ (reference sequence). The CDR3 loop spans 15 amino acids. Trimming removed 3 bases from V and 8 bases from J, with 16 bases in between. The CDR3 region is CASSLFRATDEKLFF. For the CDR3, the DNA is TGTGCCAGCAGCTTGTTCCGGGCCACCGACGAAAAACTGTTTTTT.

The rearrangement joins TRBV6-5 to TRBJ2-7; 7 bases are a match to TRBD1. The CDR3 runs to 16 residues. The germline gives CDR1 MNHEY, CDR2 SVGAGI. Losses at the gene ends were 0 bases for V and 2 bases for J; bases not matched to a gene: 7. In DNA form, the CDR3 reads TGTGCCAGCAGTTACTCGCCCGACAGGGTAGCCTACGAGCAGTACTTC. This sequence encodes CASSYSPDRVAYEQYF.

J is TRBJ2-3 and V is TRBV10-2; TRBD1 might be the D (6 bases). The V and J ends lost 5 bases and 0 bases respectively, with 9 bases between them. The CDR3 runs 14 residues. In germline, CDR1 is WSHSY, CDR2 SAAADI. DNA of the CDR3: TGCGCCAGCAGTCACAGGGAAAGCACAGATACGCAGTATTTT. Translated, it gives CASSHRESTDTQYF.

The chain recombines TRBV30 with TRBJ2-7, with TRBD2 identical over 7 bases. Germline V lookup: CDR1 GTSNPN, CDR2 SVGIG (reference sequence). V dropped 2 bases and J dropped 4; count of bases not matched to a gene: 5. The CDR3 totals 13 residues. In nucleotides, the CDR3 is TGTGCCTGGAGTCTGGTAGCGGGTTACGAGCAGTACTTC. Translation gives CAWSLVAGYEQYF.

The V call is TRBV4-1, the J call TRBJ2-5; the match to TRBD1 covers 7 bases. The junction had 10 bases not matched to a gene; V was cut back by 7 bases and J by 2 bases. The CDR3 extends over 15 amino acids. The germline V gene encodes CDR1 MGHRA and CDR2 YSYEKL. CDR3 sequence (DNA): TGCGCCAGCACCCTAAGGGACAGTTTGCAAGAGACCCAGTACTTC. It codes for CASTLRDSLQETQYF.

The CDR3 here is CASTPISLSGNTIYF. CDR3 sequence (DNA): TGTGCCAGCACCCCCATAAGTTTATCAGGAAACACCATATATTTT. V is TRBV28 and J is TRBJ1-3; D ambiguous. Germline V lookup: CDR1 MDHEN, CDR2 SYDVKM. There are 15 residues in the CDR3. V lost 7 bases and J 4 bases, leaving 17 bases between the germline ends.